This T cell receptor beta chain emerged from a study of T cell repertoires in cytomegalovirus infection. Study-wide background: Indicated by public TCR beta signatures were CMV infection and matching HLA type.

This CDR3 is built from 14 residues. Germline V gives CDR1 ENHRY, CDR2 SYGVKD. V lost 2 bases and J lost 1; bases outside the gene matches: 0. In the case of this clonotype: Its antigen is not known.

TCRdb itself ran the reads through MiXCR, one entry per CDR3 protein. The table has about 770,000 distinct CDR3 sequences, 29% seen once. Study outcomes and limitations: Pooled public TCR beta family frequency picked out CMV carriers with the relevant HLA.

The sample in question was cultured CD8+ T cells from PBMCs, obtained from culture after CMV antigen stimulation. The V gene is TRBV10-3, the J gene TRBJ2-5; 8 bases are a match to TRBD1. The sequence derives from a human donor in good health (CMV status not recorded). Some clones in this sample may be carry-over from other donors' samples. This CDR3 is CAISEGQGQETQYF. CDR3 sequence (DNA): TGTGCCATCAGTGAGGGACAGGGCCAAGAGACCCAGTACTTC.